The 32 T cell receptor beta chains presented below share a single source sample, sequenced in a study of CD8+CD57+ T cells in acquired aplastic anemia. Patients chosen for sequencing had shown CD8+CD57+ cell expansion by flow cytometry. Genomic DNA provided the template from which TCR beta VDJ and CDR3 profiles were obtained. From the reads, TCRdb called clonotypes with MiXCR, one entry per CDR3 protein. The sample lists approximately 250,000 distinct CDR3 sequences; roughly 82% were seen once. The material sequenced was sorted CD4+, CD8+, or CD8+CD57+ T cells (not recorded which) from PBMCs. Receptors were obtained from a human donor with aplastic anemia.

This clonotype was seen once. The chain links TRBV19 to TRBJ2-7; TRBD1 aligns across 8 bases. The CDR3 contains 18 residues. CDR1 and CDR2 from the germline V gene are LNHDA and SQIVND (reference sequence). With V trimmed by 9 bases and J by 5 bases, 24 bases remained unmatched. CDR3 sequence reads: CASSFHTGGKALSHEQYV. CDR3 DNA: TGTGCCAGCAGCTTTCATACAGGGGGGAAAGCCCTTTCCCACGAGCAGTACGTC.

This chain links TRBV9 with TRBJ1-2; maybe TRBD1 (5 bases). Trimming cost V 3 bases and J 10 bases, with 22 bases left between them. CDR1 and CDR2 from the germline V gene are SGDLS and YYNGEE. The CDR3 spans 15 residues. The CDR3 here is CASSGEEGTTEAYTF. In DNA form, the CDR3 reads TGTGCCAGCAGCGGGGAGGAGGGGACCACTGAAGCCTACACCTTC.

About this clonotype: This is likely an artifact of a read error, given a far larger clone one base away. The CDR3 spells CATSSASQQETQYF. The CDR3 DNA follows: TGTGCCACCAGCAGCGCTAGTCAGCAAGAGACCCAGTACTTC. This sequence joins TRBV7-9 and TRBJ2-5, with D unclear. The CDR3 is 14 residues long. Germline CDR1 reads SEHNR; CDR2 reads FQNEAQ (reference sequence). The full variable domain, rest sourced from reference TRBV7-9 and TRBJ2-5, is DTGVSQNPRHKITKRGQNVTFRCDPISEHNRLYWYRQTLGQGPEFLTYFQNEAQLEKSRLLSDRFSAERPKGSFSTLEIQRTEQGDSAMYLCATSSASQQETQYFGPGTRLLVL.

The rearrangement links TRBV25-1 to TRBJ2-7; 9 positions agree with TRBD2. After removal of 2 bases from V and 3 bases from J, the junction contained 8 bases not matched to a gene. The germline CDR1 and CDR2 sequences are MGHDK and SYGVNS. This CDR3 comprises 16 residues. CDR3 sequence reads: CASSEEISGGNYEQYF. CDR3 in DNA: TGTGCCAGCAGTGAAGAAATTAGCGGGGGTAACTACGAGCAGTACTTC.

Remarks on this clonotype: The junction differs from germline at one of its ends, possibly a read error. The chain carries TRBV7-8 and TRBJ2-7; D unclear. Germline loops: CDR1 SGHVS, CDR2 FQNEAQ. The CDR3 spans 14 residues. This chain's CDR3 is CASSLGEGPYKQYF. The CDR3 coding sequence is TGTGCCAGCAGCTTAGGGGAAGGTCCCTACAAGCAGTACTTC.

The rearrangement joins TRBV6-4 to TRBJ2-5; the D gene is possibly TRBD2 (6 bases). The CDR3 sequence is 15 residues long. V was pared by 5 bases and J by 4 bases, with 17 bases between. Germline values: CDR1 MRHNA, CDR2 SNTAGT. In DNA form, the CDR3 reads TGTGCCAGCAGTTTAGGAACTAGCTTAGGAGAGACCCAGTACTTC. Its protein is CASSLGTSLGETQYF.

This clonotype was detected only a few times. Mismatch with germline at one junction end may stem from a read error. The CDR3 DNA reads TGCAGCGTTGAAGTGACAGGGGGCGGAGAGACCCAGTACTTT. Translated: CSVEVTGGGETQYF. V usage is TRBV29-1 and J usage is TRBJ2-3, with 10 bases aligning to TRBD1. CDR1 SQVTM and CDR2 ANQGSEA come from the germline V gene. The CDR3 is 14 amino acids.

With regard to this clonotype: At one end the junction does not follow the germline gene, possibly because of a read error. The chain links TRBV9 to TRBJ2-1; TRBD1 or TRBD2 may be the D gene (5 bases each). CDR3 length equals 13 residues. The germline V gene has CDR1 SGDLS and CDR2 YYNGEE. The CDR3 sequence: CASSSGVTGRQLF. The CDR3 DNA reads TGTGCCAGCAGCTCCGGGGTGACGGGTCGACAGCTCTTC.

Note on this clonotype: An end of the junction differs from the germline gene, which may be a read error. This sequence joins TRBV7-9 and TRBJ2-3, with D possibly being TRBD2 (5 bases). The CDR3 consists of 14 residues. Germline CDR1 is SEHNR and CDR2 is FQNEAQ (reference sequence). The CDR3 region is CASSLAGGSDTEHF. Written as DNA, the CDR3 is TGCGCCAGCAGCTTGGCTGGAGGTTCGGATACGGAGCATTTT.

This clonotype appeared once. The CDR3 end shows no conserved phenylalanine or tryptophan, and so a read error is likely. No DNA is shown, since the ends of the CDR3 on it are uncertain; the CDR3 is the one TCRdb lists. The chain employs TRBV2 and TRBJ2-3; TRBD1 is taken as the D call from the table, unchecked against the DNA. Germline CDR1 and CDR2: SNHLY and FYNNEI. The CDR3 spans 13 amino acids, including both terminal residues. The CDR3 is CASGGLGTDTEYL.

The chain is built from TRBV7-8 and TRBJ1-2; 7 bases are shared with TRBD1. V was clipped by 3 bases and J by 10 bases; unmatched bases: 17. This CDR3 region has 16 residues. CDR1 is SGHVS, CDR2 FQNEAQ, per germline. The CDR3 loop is CASSLEPDGTAFAYTF. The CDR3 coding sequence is TGTGCCAGCAGCTTGGAGCCAGACGGGACAGCCTTTGCCTACACCTTC.

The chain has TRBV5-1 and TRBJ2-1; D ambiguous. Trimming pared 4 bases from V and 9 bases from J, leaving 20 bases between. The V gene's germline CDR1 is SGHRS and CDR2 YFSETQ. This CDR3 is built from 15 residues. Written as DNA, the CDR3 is TGCGCCAGCAGCCCCGCCAGAACCGCGAGTAGTGAGCAGTTCTTC. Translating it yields CASSPARTASSEQFF.

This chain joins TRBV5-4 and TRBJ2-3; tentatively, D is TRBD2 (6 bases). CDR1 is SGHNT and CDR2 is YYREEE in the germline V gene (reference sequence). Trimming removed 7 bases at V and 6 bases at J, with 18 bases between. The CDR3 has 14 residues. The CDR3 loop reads CASACGERPDTQYF. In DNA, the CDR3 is TGTGCCAGCGCGTGCGGGGAACGTCCCGATACGCAGTATTTT.

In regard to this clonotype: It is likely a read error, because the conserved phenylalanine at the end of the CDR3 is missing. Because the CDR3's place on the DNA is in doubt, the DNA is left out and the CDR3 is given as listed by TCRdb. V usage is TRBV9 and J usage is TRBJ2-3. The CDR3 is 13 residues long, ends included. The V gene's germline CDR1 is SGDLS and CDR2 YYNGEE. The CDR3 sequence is CASGDGSATQYFV.

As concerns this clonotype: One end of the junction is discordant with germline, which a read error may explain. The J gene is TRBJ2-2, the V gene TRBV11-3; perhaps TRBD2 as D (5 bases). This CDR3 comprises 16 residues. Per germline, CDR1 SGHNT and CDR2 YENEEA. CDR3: CASTLGRPGYTGELFF. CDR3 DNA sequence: TGTGCCAGCACCTTAGGGAGACCGGGATACACCGGGGAGCTGTTTTTT.

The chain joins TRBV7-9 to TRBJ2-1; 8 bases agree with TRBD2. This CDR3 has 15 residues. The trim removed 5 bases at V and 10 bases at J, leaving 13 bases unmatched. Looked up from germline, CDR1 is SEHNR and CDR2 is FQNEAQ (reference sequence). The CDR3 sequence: CASSIVAGTNYEQFF. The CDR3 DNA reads TGTGCCAGCAGCATCGTAGCGGGAACGAACTACGAGCAGTTCTTC.

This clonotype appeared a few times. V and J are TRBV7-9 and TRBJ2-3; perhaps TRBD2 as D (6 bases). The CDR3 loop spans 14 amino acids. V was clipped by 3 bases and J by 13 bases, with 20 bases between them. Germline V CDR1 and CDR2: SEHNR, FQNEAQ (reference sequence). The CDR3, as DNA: TGTGCCAGCAGCTTTGAGGGAGGTGGCGGTACCGAGTATTTT. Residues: CASSFEGGGGTEYF. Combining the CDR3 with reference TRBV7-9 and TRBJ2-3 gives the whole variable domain DTGVSQNPRHKITKRGQNVTFRCDPISEHNRLYWYRQTLGQGPEFLTYFQNEAQLEKSRLLSDRFSAERPKGSFSTLEIQRTEQGDSAMYLCASSFEGGGGTEYFGPGTRLTVL.

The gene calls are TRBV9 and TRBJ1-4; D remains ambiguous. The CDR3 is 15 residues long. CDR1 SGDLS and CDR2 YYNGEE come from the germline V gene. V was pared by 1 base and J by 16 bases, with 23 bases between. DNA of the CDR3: TGTGCCAGCAGCGTAAACCAGAACACTAACAATGAGCAGTTTTTT. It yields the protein CASSVNQNTNNEQFF.

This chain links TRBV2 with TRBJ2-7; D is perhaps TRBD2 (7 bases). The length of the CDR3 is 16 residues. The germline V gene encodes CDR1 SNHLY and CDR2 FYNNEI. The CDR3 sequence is CASSGVGGANTEEYFV. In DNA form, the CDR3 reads TGTGCCAGCAGTGGAGTGGGGGGGGCGAACACGGAAGAGTACTTTGTC.

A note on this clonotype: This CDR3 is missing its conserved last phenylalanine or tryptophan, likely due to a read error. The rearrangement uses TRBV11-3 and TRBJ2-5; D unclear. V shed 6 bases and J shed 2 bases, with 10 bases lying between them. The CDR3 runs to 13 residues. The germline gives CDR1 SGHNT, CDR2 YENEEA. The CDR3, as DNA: TGTGCCAGCAGTTTACGTGGGCAAGAGACCCAGTACTCC. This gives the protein CASSLRGQETQYS.

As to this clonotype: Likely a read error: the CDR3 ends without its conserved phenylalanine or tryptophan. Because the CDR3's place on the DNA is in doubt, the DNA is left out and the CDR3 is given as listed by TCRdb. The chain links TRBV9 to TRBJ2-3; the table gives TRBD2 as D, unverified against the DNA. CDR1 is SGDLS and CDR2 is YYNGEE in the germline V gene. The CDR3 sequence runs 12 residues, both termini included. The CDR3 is CASSVGGETPDT.

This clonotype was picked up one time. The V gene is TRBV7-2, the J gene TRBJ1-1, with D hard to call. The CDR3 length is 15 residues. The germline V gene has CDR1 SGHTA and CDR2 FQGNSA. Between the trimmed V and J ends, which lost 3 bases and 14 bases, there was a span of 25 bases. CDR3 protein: CASSLTGSADNGYFF. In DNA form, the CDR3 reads TGTGCCAGCAGCTTGACTGGGAGCGCCGACAATGGCTACTTCTTT.

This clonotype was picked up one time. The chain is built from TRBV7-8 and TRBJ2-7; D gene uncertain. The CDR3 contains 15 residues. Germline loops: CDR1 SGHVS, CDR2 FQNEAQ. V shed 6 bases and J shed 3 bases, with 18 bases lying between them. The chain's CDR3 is CASSVAEALLYEQYF. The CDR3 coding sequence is TGTGCCAGCAGTGTAGCAGAAGCTCTACTCTACGAGCAGTACTTC.

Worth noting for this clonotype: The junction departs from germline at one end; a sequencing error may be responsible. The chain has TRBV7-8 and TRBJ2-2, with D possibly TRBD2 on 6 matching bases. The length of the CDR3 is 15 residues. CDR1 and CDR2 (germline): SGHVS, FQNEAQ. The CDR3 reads CASSLGGGYDGELFF. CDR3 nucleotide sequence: TGTGCCAGCAGCTTAGGGGGAGGCTACGACGGGGAGCTGTTTTTC.

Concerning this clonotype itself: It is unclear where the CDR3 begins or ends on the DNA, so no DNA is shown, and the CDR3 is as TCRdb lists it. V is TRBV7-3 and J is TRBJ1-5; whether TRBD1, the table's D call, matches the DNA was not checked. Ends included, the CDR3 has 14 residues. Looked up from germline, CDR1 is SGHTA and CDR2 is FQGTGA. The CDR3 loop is CASSLSRETQYFGF.

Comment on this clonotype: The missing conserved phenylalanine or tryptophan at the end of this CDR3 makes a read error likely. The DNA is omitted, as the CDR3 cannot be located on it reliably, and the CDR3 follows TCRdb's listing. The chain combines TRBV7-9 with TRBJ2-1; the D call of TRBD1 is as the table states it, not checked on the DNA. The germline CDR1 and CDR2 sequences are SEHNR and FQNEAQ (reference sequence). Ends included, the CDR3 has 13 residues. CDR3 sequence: CASSFHTDGAALS.

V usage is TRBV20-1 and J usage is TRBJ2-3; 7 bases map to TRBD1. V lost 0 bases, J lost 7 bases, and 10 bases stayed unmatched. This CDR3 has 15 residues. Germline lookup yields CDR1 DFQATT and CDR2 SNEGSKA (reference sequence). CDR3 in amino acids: CSARDWGRGRNTQYF. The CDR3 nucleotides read TGCAGTGCTAGAGACTGGGGTAGGGGGCGCAATACGCAGTATTTT.

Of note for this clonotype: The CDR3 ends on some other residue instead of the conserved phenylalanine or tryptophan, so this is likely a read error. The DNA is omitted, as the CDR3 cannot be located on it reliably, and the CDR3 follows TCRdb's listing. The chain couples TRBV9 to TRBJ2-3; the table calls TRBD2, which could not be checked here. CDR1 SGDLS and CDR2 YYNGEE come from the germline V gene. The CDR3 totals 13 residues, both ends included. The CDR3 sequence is CASSVGGSGTQPL.

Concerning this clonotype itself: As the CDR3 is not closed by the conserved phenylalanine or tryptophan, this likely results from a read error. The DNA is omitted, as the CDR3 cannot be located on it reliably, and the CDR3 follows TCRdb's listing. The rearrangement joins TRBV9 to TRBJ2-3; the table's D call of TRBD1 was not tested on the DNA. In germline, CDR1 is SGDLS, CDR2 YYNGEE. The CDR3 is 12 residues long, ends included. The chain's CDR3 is CASSVEGAYEHY.

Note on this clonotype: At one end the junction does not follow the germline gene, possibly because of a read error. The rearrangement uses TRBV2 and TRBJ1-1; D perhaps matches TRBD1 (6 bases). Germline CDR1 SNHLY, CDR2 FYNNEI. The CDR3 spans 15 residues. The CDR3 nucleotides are TGTGCCAGCAGGTACGGGGGCACAGATAAGACTGATTCTTGCTTT. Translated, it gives CASRYGGTDKTDSCF.

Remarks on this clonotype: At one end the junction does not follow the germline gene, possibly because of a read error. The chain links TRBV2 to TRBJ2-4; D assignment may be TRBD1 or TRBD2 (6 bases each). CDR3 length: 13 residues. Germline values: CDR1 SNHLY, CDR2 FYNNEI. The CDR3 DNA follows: TGTGCCAGCGGGGACGGGGGCACAAACATGCAGTACTTC. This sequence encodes CASGDGGTNMQYF.

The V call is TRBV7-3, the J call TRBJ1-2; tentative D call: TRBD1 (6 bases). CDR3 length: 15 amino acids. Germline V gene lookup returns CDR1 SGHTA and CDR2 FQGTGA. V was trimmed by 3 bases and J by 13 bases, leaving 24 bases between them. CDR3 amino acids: CASSFNRDNEQFFTF. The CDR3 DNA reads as TGTGCCAGCAGCTTTAACAGGGACAATGAGCAGTTCTTCACCTTC.